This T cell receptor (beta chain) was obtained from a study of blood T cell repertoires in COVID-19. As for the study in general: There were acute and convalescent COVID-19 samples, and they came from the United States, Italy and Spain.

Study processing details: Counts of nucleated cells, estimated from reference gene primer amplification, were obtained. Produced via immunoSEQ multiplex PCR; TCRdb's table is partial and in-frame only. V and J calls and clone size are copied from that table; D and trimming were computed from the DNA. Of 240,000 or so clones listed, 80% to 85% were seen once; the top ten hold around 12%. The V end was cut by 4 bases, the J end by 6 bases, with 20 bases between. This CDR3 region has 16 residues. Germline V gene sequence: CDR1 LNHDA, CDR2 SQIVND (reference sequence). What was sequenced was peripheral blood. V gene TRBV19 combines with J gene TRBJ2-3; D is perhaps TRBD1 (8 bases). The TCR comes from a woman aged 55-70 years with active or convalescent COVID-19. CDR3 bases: TGTGCCAGTAGTACCCGGACAGGGAGGGGTCCGGATACGCAGTATTTT. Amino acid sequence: CASSTRTGRGPDTQYF.